This T cell receptor beta chain appears in the sequencing data of a study of T cell responses to AZD1222 COVID-19 vaccine (dated by TCRdb to the early 2020s). Background on the whole study: A total of just over 230 trial participants underwent TCR sequencing, of whom about 210 had received two doses of AZD1222 and roughly 26 had received two doses of the MenACWY control vaccine. Enrollment into the trials was organized by age into subgroups of 18-55, 56-69 and 70-plus years, and those subgroups contained approximately 160, 26 and 62 TCR-sequenced participants, respectively. On the study overall, not on this receptor specifically: The vaccine-associated CD4 TCRs covered the entire spike protein, and the dominant responses fell in regions 160-218 and 743-854. Because no day 14 peak-response samples were available, repertoires were characterized only after the peak T cell response. Conclusions about previously exposed vaccinees are limited because only 5 or 6 AZD1222 recipients were SARS-CoV-2 seropositive at baseline. In the small 56-69-year group, the increase in depth fell short of significance, most likely because of low power. A significant rise in spike-specific TCR breadth and depth was observed after two AZD1222 doses relative to day 0 and relative to MenACWY recipients. Nearly half of unique spike-specific TCRs reportedly recognized epitopes outside regions mutated in the B.1.351 and B.1.1.7 variants. Participants were mostly white British and included more females than males, and it was suggested by the authors that clonal diversity may have been underestimated.

The CDR3 regions of human TCRbeta chains were analyzed by immunosequencing. Regarding the original processing steps: TCRs in the repertoires were matched against a reference library of SARS-CoV-2-specific TCRs that had been generated with the MIRA antigen-specificity platform. Breadth was defined as the fraction of unique TCRs that were SARS-CoV-2-associated, and depth was defined as the fraction of total T cells that were SARS-CoV-2-associated. Each spike-specific TCR was assigned to its reactive spike region and to a CD4 or CD8 class using the MIRA data. Log10-transformed breadth and depth values were compared by one-way ANOVA with Sidak's multiple comparisons tests. TCRdb took this table from immuneACCESS and kept in-frame rearrangements with V and J called. Such tables lack part of the clones; where checked against another copy, unresolved V genes explain under half of the gap, and the rest is unexplained. That table gives V, J and clone size, and the DNA gave D and trimming. In all, the sample holds 180,000 or so clones, and around 90% of those were seen once. The ten largest clones represent roughly 1.9% of the sample.

The intended sense of this specimen's time point label: about 28 days (+/-7) after the second vaccine dose. AZD1222 recipients whose second dose came at about 4 weeks and those whose second dose came at about 12 weeks were combined into one group, since spike-specific TCR depth and breadth did not differ between the two schedules. Vaccinee samples were obtained from the UK trials COV001 and COV002, which included a single-blind randomized controlled phase 2/3 trial of AZD1222 (ChAdOx1 nCoV-19) in healthy adults. Trial participant PBMC samples were collected at day 0 and day 28 after the second dose for TCRbeta chain sequencing. V loses 5 bases of germline sequence and J loses 4 bases, and the interval between the two ends is 6 bases. The CDR3 sequence holds 12 residues, the cysteine and phenylalanine included. Only CDR3 DNA is held: 36 bases, read in frame from base 1. CDR1 MNHEY and CDR2 SMNVEV were looked up in the germline V gene (reference sequence).

This clone was counted a single time. Its antigen remains undetermined. Base qualities are missing; no much larger clone stands one base away. The sequencing used peripheral blood, collected 28 days after the second AZD1222 dose. The receptor comes from an adult who received the AZD1222 COVID-19 vaccine. The rearranged chain carries TRBV27 and TRBJ1-5; the D segment could be TRBD1, given 6 matching bases. The DNA sequence follows: TGTGCCAGCAGTCAGGGGAATCAGCCCCAGCATTTT. It codes for CASSQGNQPQHF.